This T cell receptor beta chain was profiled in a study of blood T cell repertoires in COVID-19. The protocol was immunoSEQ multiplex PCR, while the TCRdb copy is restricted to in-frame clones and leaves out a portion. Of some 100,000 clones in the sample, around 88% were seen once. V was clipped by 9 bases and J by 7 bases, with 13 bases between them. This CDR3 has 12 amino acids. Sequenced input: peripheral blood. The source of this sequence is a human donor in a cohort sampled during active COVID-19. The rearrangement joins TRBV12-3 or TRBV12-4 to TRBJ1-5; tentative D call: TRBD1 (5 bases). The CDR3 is CASTRGGQPQHF. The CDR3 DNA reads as TGTGCCAGTACGCGGGGGGGACAGCCCCAGCATTTT.